The T cell receptor beta chain under discussion was sequenced for a study of shared clonotypes between healthy human individuals. Selected positively for CCR7 and CD45RO-negative, naive CD8 cells excluded terminally differentiated effector memory CD45RA+ cells. All of the donors resided in Nashville, Tennessee, and each was a Caucasian adult. Notes on the study in general: Rarefaction analysis demonstrated incomplete sorted-subset sequencing notwithstanding large depth.

As regards this clone: Its target is unknown.

Profiling relied on immunoSEQ multiplex PCR, and the TCRdb table lists in-frame clones only, not all of them. The data hold around 1.9 million clones, with around 93% observed a single time. The origin of this receptor is a man aged 18 to 35 in good health. Some clones in this sample may be carry-over from other donors' samples. The sequenced sample was naive CD8+ T cells from PBMCs.

The CDR3 bases are TGTGCCAGCAGACGCAACAGGGGCGAGCAGTACTTC. This translates into CASRRNRGEQYF. The chain recombines TRBV27 with TRBJ2-7; 7 bases are a match to TRBD1. The germline V gene encodes CDR1 MNHEY and CDR2 SMNVEV (reference sequence). V gave up 6 bases and J gave up 6 bases; unmatched junction bases: 5. This CDR3 region has 12 residues.